The T cell receptor (beta chain) described here comes from a study of T-cell reconstitution after alpha-beta-depleted transplantation in children. This clonotype appeared a few times. A library of TCRbeta sequences, prepared with unique molecular identifiers, was generated. TCRdb analysed the PCR reads with MiXCR anew, one entry per CDR3 protein. The sample includes about 400,000 distinct CDR3 sequences, roughly 20% of them seen just once. Trimming took 0 bases from V and 4 from J, leaving 15 bases between them. The CDR3 has 16 residues. Germline assignment: CDR1 LNHNV and CDR2 YYDKDF (reference sequence).

This sequence was found in a human donor who donated a stem cell graft to a child with acute myeloid leukemia. This material consisted of PBMCs from the stem cell graft donor, taken from the stem cell graft. This chain uses TRBV15 with TRBJ1-1, with D perhaps matching TRBD1 (6 bases). CDR3 protein: CATSREPPQGFTEAFF. CDR3 in DNA: TGTGCCACCAGCAGAGAACCCCCACAGGGATTCACTGAAGCTTTCTTT.